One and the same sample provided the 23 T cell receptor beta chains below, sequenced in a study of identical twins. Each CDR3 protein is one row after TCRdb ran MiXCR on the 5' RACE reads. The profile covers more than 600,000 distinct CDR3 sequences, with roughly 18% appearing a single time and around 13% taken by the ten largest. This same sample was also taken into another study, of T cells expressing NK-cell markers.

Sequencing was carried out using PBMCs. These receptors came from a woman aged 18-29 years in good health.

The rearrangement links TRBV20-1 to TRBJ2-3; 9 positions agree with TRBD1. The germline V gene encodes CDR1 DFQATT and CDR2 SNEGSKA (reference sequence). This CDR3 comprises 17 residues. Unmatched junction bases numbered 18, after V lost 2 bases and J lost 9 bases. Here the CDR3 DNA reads TGCAGTGCTAGAACCGCCCTGGGGACAGGGAGTAGTCGGACGCAGTATTTT. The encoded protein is CSARTALGTGSSRTQYF.

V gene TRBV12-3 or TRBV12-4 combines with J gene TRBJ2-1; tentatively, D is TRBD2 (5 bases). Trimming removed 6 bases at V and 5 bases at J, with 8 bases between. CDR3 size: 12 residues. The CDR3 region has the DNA TGTGCCAGCAGGGAGGAGGACAATGAGCAGTTCTTC. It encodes CASREEDNEQFF.

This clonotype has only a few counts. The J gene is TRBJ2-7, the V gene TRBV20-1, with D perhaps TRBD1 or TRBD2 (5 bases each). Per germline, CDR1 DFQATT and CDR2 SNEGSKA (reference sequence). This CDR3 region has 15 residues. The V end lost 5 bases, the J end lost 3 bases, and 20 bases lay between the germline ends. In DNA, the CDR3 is TGCAGTGCTTGGCCCCCCGGGACGATTGGCTACGAGCAGTACTTC. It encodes CSAWPPGTIGYEQYF.

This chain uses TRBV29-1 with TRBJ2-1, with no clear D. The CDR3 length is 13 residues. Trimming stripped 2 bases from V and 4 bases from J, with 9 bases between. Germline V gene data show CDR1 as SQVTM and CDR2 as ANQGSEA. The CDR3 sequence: CSVEKGSYNEQFF. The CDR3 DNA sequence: TGCAGCGTTGAAAAGGGCAGTTACAATGAGCAGTTCTTC.

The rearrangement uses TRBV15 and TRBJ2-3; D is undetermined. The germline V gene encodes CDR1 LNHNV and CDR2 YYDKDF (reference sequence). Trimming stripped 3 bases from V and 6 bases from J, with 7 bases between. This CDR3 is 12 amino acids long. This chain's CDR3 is CATSSYADTQYF. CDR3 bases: TGTGCCACCAGCAGCTACGCGGATACGCAGTATTTT.

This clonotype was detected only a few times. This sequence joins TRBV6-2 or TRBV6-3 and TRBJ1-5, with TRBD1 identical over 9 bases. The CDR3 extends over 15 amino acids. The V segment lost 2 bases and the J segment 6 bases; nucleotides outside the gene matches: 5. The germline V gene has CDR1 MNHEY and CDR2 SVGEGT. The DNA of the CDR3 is TGTGCCAGCAGTTACGCGGGACAGGGAGGTCAGCCCCAGCATTTT. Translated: CASSYAGQGGQPQHF.

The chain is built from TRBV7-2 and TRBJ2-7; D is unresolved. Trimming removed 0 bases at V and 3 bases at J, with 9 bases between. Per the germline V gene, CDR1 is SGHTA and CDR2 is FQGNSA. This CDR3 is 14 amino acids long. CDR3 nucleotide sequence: TGTGCCAGCAGCTTAGCGGTCTTAAGCTACGAGCAGTACTTC. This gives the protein CASSLAVLSYEQYF.

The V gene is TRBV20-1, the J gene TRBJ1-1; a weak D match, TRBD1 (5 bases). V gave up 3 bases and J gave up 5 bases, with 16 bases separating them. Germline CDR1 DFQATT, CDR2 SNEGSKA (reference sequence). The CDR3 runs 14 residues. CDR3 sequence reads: CSARGGGVGTEAFF. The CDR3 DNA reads TGCAGTGCTAGGGGTGGAGGGGTGGGAACTGAAGCTTTCTTT.

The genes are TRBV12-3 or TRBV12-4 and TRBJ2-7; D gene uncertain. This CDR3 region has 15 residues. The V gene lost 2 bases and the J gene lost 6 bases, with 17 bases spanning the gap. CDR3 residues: CASSLCVLVLAEQYF. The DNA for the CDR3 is TGTGCCAGCAGTTTATGCGTTTTGGTTTTGGCCGAGCAGTACTTC.

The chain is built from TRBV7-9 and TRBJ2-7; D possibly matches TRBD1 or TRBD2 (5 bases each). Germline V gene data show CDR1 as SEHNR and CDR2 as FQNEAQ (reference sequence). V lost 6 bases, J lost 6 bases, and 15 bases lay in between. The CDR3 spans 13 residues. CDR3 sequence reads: CASSPLVGTEQYF. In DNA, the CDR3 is TGTGCCAGCAGTCCTCTGGTAGGGACCGAGCAGTACTTC.

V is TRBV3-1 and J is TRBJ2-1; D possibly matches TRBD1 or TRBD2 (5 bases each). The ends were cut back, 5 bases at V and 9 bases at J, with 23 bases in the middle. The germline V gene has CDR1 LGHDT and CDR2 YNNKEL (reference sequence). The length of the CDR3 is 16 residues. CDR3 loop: CASSERRLDGAGEQFF. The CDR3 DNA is TGTGCCAGCAGCGAACGACGCTTGGACGGGGCGGGTGAGCAGTTCTTC.

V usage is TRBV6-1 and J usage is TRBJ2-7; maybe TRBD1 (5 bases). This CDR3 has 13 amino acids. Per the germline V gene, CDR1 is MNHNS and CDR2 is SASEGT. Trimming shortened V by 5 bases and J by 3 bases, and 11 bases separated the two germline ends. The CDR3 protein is CASSRQDNYEQYF. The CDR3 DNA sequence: TGTGCCAGCAGTCGTCAGGACAACTACGAGCAGTACTTC.

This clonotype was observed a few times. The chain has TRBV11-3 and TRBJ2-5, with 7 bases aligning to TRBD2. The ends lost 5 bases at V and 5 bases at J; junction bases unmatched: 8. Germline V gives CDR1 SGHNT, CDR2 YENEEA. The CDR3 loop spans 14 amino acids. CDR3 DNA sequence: TGTGCCAGCAGCCGGAGCGGGATCCATGAGACCCAGTACTTC. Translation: CASSRSGIHETQYF.

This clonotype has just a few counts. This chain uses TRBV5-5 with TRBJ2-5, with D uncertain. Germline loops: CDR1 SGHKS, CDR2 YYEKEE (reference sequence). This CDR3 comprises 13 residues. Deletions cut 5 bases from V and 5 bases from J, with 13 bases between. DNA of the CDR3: TGTGCCAGCAGTTTACTATCTTGGGAGACCCAGTACTTC. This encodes CASSLLSWETQYF.

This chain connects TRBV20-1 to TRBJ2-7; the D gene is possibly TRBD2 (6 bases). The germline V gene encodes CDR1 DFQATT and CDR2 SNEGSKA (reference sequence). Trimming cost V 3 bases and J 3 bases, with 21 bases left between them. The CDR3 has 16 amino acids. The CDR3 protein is CSASPPQWEAVYEQYF. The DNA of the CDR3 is TGCAGTGCTAGTCCCCCCCAGTGGGAGGCGGTCTACGAGCAGTACTTC.

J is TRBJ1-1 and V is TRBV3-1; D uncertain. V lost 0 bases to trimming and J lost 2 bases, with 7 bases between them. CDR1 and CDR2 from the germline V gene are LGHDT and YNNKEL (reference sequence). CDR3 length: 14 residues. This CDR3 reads CASSQDPSNTEAFF. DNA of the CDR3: TGTGCCAGCAGCCAAGATCCCAGTAACACTGAAGCTTTCTTT.

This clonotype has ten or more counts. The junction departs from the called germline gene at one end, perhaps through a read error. The CDR3 protein is CASSLQDNTEAFF. The CDR3 region has the DNA TGTGCCAGCAGTTTACAGGATAACACTGAAGCTTTCTTT. The chain has TRBV5-1 and TRBJ1-1; D may be TRBD1 (5 bases). Germline V lookup: CDR1 SGHRS, CDR2 YFSETQ. The CDR3 is 13 residues long.

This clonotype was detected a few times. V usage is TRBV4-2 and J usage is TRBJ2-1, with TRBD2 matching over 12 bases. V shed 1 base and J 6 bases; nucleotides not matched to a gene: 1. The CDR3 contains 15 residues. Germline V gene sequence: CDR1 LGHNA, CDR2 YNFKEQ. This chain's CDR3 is CASSQVTSGGNEQFF. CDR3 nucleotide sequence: TGTGCCAGCAGCCAAGTGACTAGCGGGGGCAATGAGCAGTTCTTC.

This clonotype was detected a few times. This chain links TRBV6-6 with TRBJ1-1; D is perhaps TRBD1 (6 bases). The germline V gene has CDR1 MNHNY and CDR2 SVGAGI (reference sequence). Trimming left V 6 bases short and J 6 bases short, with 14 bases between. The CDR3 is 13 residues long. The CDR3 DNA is TGTGCCAGCAGGAACAGGGTGAATGCTGAAGCTTTCTTT. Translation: CASRNRVNAEAFF.

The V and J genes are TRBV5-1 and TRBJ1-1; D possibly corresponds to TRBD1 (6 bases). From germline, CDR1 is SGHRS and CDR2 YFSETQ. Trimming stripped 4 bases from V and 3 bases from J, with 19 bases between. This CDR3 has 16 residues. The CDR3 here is CASSLPSIGGYTEAFF. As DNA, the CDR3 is TGCGCCAGCAGCCTTCCCTCAATAGGGGGATACACTGAAGCTTTCTTT.

The CDR3: CSARERAEETQYF. CDR3 nucleotide sequence: TGCAGTGCTAGAGAGCGAGCCGAAGAGACCCAGTACTTC. The chain combines TRBV20-1 with TRBJ2-5, with D unclear. Germline CDR1 DFQATT, CDR2 SNEGSKA (reference sequence). Trimming pared 0 bases from V and 3 bases from J, leaving 8 bases between. This CDR3 comprises 13 residues.

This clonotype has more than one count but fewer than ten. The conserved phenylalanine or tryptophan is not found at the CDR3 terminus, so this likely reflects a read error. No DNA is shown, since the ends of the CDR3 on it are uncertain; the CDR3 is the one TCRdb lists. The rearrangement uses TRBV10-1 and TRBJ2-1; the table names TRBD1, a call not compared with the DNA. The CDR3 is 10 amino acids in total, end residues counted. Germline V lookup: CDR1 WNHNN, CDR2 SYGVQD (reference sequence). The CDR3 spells CARNRMIPVY.

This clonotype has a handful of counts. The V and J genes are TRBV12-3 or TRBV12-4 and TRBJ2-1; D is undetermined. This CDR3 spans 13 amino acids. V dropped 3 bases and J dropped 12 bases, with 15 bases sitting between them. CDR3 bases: TGTGCCAGCAGTTTCGATCAAGAGATTGGGCAGTTCTTC. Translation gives CASSFDQEIGQFF.